The 3 T cell receptor beta chains below were found in one sample sequenced in a study of T cells in Graves' hyperthyroidism and ophthalmopathy. Amplification of TCR beta CDR3 regions used RNA as the template. Primed by the HTBI set, a first-round RT-PCR was run on the TCR CDR3. TCRdb reanalysed the multiplex PCR reads using MiXCR and keeps one entry per CDR3 protein. The sample contains 300,000 to 450,000 distinct CDR3 sequences, approximately 14% of which appear only once. The material sequenced was blood. These receptors came from a woman between 55 and 75 years old with Graves' hyperthyroidism.

The chain uses TRBV5-1 and TRBJ2-7; 8 bases fit TRBD1. The CDR3 covers 15 residues. The trim removed 6 bases at V and 2 bases at J, leaving 10 bases unmatched. Germline V gene data show CDR1 as SGHRS and CDR2 as YFSETQ. CDR3 sequence: CASTTGTGKTYEQYF. In DNA, the CDR3 is TGCGCCAGCACCACCGGGACAGGAAAAACCTACGAGCAGTACTTC.

This clonotype was observed a handful of times. The chain couples TRBV4-1 to TRBJ1-1, with D uncertain. Trimming shortened V by 7 bases and J by 1 base, and 10 bases separated the two germline ends. The germline gives CDR1 MGHRA, CDR2 YSYEKL. CDR3 length equals 13 residues. This CDR3 is CASTRVGNTEAFF. The CDR3 DNA reads TGCGCCAGCACCCGAGTCGGGAACACTGAAGCTTTCTTT.

In its sample, this clonotype was seen many times. The chain joins TRBV2 to TRBJ2-3; 9 bases agree with TRBD2. Germline CDR1 SNHLY, CDR2 FYNNEI. The CDR3 spans 15 residues. Trimming at V came to 7 bases and at J to 2 bases, leaving 7 bases not matched to a gene. The CDR3 spells CASIRTSVTTDTQYF. The CDR3 DNA follows: TGTGCCAGCATACGGACTAGCGTGACCACAGATACGCAGTATTTT. Complete variable domain (other parts from reference TRBV2 and TRBJ2-3): EPEVTQTPSHQVTQMGQEVILRCVPISNHLYFYWYRQILGQKVEFLVSFYNNEISEKSEIFDDQFSVERPDGSNFTLKIRSTKLEDSAMYFCASIRTSVTTDTQYFGPGTRLTVL.